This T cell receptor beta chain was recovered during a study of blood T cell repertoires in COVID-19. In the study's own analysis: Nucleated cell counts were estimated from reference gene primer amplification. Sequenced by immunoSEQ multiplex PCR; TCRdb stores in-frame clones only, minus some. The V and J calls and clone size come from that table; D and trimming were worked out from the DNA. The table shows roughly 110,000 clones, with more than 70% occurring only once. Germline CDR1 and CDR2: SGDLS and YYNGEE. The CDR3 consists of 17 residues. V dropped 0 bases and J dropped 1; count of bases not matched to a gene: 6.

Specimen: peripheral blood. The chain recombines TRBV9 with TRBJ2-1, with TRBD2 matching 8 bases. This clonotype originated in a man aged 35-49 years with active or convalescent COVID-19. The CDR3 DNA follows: TGTGCCAGCAGCGTAGCTAGGCGGGAGGCATCCTACAATGAGCAGTTCTTC. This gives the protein CASSVARREASYNEQFF. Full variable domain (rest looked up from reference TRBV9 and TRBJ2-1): DSGVTQTPKHLITATGQRVTLRCSPRSGDLSVYWYQQSLDQGLQFLIQYYNGEERAKGNILERFSAQQFPDLHSELNLSSLELGDSALYFCASSVARREASYNEQFFGPGTRLTVL.